This T cell receptor beta chain was sequenced for a study of CD8 T cells in ankylosing spondylitis. Study observations and caveats: Matched ankylosing spondylitis synovial fluid reportedly contained a significantly enriched population of disease-linked clones. Certain motif variants had earlier appeared in reactive arthritis synovial fluid and blood. One TCR beta motif, made up of about 8 highly homologous variants, appeared characteristic of ankylosing spondylitis blood. Disease-linked clones bore a CD8+ phenotype and were relatively rare in peripheral blood.

Trimming cost V 3 bases and J 8 bases; bases outside gene matches: 8. Germline V lookup: CDR1 SEHNR, CDR2 FQNEAQ (reference sequence). The CDR3 loop spans 16 amino acids. This clonotype turned up a few times. As yet, its antigen is unknown. Preparation of TCR beta libraries was done by quantitative 5'-RACE with molecular barcodes. TCRdb re-analysed the 5' RACE reads in MiXCR, keeping a single row per CDR3 protein. The data hold hundreds of thousands of distinct CDR3 sequences, with 12% observed a single time. This chain uses TRBV7-9 with TRBJ2-1; TRBD2 aligns across 12 bases. Sequences were obtained from blood, either unsorted or a sorted T cell fraction (not recorded which). The receptor's source is a male donor with ankylosing spondylitis. The CDR3 bases are TGTGCCAGCAGCTTTAAGGCGACTAGCGGGAGCCATGAGCAGTTCTTC. Residues: CASSFKATSGSHEQFF.